This passage covers 21 T cell receptor beta chains from one sample sequenced in a study of tumor-infiltrating lymphocytes in localized non-small cell lung cancer. The protocol was immunoSEQ multiplex PCR, while the TCRdb copy is restricted to in-frame clones and leaves out a portion. The sample holds approximately 13,000 clones, 68% seen once. Material: lung tumor tissue. The receptors here all came from a human donor with non-small cell lung cancer.

V is TRBV5-1 and J is TRBJ2-2; 8 bases are shared with TRBD2. The V gene end was trimmed by 4 bases and the J gene end by 5 bases; junction bases not matched to a gene: 10. This CDR3 is 16 amino acids long. Germline CDR1 is SGHRS and CDR2 is YFSETQ. The CDR3: CASSVTGTRRTGELFF. DNA of the CDR3: TGCGCCAGCAGCGTTACCGGGACTAGGCGGACCGGGGAGCTGTTTTTT.

The CDR3 spells CASSDWTGRNLNTEAFF. The CDR3 DNA reads as TGTGCCAGCAGTGACTGGACAGGGAGAAACCTGAACACTGAAGCTTTCTTT. The chain has TRBV6-4 and TRBJ1-1, with 8 bases lining up with TRBD1. In germline, CDR1 is MRHNA, CDR2 SNTAGT. The CDR3 runs to 17 residues. V dropped 1 base and J dropped 0; count of bases not matched to a gene: 7.

The gene calls are TRBV10-3 and TRBJ2-5; D remains unclear. The J call may not be correct, given that the DNA end is closer to TRBJ2-7. Germline CDR1 reads ENHRY; CDR2 reads SYGVKD. This CDR3 is 14 amino acids long. The CDR3 here is CAIRTRTDPYEQYF. The CDR3 DNA reads as TGTGCCATACGAACCCGGACGGACCCCTACGAGCAGTACTTC.

The chain employs TRBV5-1 and TRBJ2-7, with TRBD2 identical over 8 bases. Germline V lookup: CDR1 SGHRS, CDR2 YFSETQ. J was trimmed by 0 bases and V by 5 bases; bases with no gene match: 7. The CDR3 covers 15 residues. The CDR3 here is CASSSGTISSYEQYF. Here the CDR3 DNA reads TGCGCCAGCAGTAGCGGGACGATTAGCTCCTACGAGCAGTACTTC.

This clone appeared a few times. The V and J genes are TRBV19 and TRBJ1-1; a weak D match, TRBD1 (6 bases). V was pared by 2 bases and J by 10 bases, with 20 bases between. CDR3 length equals 15 residues. Germline values: CDR1 LNHDA, CDR2 SQIVND (reference sequence). The CDR3 region has the DNA TGTGCCAGTAGTATACCTTCACAGGGAACGGAAACAGCTTTCTTT. It specifies CASSIPSQGTETAFF.

The CDR3 coding sequence is TGTGCCAGCAGTTACAAGCGCGACGGCTATGAGCAGTTCTTC. Translating gives CASSYKRDGYEQFF. V and J are TRBV6-5 and TRBJ2-1; D unresolved. Trimming cost V 2 bases and J 8 bases, with 13 bases left between them. The V gene's germline CDR1 is MNHEY and CDR2 SVGAGI. The CDR3 spans 14 residues.

The chain links TRBV4-1 to TRBJ2-7, with 11 bases matching TRBD1. This CDR3 is 16 amino acids long. Germline V gives CDR1 MGHRA, CDR2 YSYEKL. V dropped 0 bases and J dropped 4; count of bases not matched to a gene: 5. The CDR3: CASSQDAGTGGYEQYF. The CDR3 DNA reads as TGCGCCAGCAGCCAAGATGCCGGGACAGGGGGTTACGAGCAGTACTTC.

This clone was seen a few times. One end of the junction is discordant with germline, which a read error may explain. The genes are TRBV2 and TRBJ1-1, with D unclear. The CDR3 length is 11 residues. Germline assignment: CDR1 SNHLY and CDR2 FYNNEI. CDR3 loop: CASSVNNEAFF. The CDR3 nucleotides read TGTGCCAGCAGTGTCAACAATGAAGCTTTCTTT. Drawing the rest from reference TRBV2 and TRBJ1-1, the complete variable domain is EPEVTQTPSHQVTQMGQEVILRCVPISNHLYFYWYRQILGQKVEFLVSFYNNEISEKSEIFDDQFSVERPDGSNFTLKIRSTKLEDSAMYFCASSVNNEAFFGQGTRLTVV.

This clone was detected only a few times. The genes are TRBV6-5 and TRBJ1-1, with TRBD1 matching over 11 bases. Germline CDR1 and CDR2: MNHEY and SVGAGI. The CDR3 contains 14 residues. J gave up 5 bases and V 6 bases, and 5 bases lay outside the gene matches. Here the CDR3 reads CASRLGTGGTEAFF. CDR3 bases: TGTGCCAGCAGGTTAGGGACAGGGGGAACTGAAGCTTTCTTT.

This chain joins TRBV4-3 and TRBJ1-2, with D possibly TRBD1 on 5 matching bases. Per the germline V gene, CDR1 is LGHNA and CDR2 is YSLEER. Trimming took off 0 bases at V and 2 bases at J, with 13 bases between the two ends. The CDR3 is 16 residues long. The CDR3 region is CASSQDLRQGNYGYTF. CDR3 nucleotide sequence: TGCGCCAGCAGCCAAGATCTGCGGCAGGGAAACTATGGCTACACCTTC.

The V and J genes are TRBV6-5 and TRBJ1-4; 8 nucleotides line up with TRBD1. V lost 6 bases to trimming and J lost 7 bases; unmatched junction nucleotides: 7. The CDR3 spans 14 residues. Germline V lookup: CDR1 MNHEY, CDR2 SVGAGI. As DNA, the CDR3 is TGTGCCAGCAGCCAACAGGGGGTGCGTGAAAAACTGTTTTTT. Translating gives CASSQQGVREKLFF.

This sequence joins TRBV10-3 and TRBJ2-1; 7 bases are shared with TRBD2. V lost 8 bases, J lost 2 bases, and 9 bases stayed unmatched. Germline V lookup: CDR1 ENHRY, CDR2 SYGVKD. This CDR3 contains 15 residues. Written as DNA, the CDR3 is TGTGCCATCGCCGAGGGCGGGGGAGCCTACAATGAGCAGTTCTTC. Translating it yields CAIAEGGGAYNEQFF.

V usage is TRBV9 and J usage is TRBJ2-1; 8 nucleotides match TRBD2. CDR1 and CDR2 from the germline V gene are SGDLS and YYNGEE. The CDR3 loop spans 16 amino acids. The ends lost 3 bases at V and 0 bases at J; junction bases unmatched: 5. The CDR3 DNA reads TGTGCCAGCAGCGCAGTAGCGGGGAGCTCCTACAATGAGCAGTTCTTC. It is translated as CASSAVAGSSYNEQFF.

As concerns this clone: Germline is not matched at one junction end, which may reflect a read error. The V call is TRBV7-9, the J call TRBJ2-3; weak D call: TRBD2 (5 bases). Germline loops: CDR1 SEHNR, CDR2 FQNEAQ (reference sequence). The CDR3 spans 15 residues. The CDR3 loop reads CARSLPGLSTDTQYF. The CDR3 coding sequence is TGTGCCAGAAGCTTACCGGGGTTAAGCACAGATACGCAGTATTTT. The whole variable domain, filled in from reference TRBV7-9 and TRBJ2-3, reads DTGVSQNPRHKITKRGQNVTFRCDPISEHNRLYWYRQTLGQGPEFLTYFQNEAQLEKSRLLSDRFSAERPKGSFSTLEIQRTEQGDSAMYLCARSLPGLSTDTQYFGPGTRLTVL.

In nucleotides, the CDR3 is TGTGCCAGCAGTGAAGGGACACCCGGGGGTGGCTACACCTTC. Its translation is CASSEGTPGGGYTF. This chain connects TRBV25-1 to TRBJ1-2, with D tentatively TRBD1 (6 bases). Per the germline V gene, CDR1 is MGHDK and CDR2 is SYGVNS. Trimming shortened V by 2 bases and J by 7 bases, and 14 bases separated the two germline ends. The CDR3 contains 14 residues.

This chain joins TRBV2 and TRBJ2-7; 8 positions match TRBD2. The CDR3 consists of 15 residues. CDR1 is SNHLY and CDR2 is FYNNEI in the germline V gene. V lost 4 bases and J lost 2; bases outside the gene matches: 7. This CDR3 reads CASSVNRGGPYEQYF. Here the CDR3 DNA reads TGTGCCAGCAGTGTAAACCGGGGGGGTCCCTACGAGCAGTACTTC.

The rearrangement joins TRBV29-1 to TRBJ1-4, with 8 positions matching TRBD1. V gave up 0 bases and J gave up 8 bases; unmatched junction bases: 8. CDR3 length equals 15 residues. Germline lookup yields CDR1 SQVTM and CDR2 ANQGSEA. The CDR3 bases are TGCAGCGTTGAAGATCCAGGACAGGGCACCGAAAAACTGTTTTTT. This codes for CSVEDPGQGTEKLFF. Together with reference TRBV29-1 and TRBJ1-4, the CDR3 gives the full variable domain: SAVISQKPSRDICQRGTSLTIQCQVDSQVTMMFWYRQQPGQSLTLIATANQGSEATYESGFVIDKFPISRPNLTFSTLTVSNMSPEDSSIYLCSVEDPGQGTEKLFFGSGTQLSVL.

In nucleotides, the CDR3 is TGCGCCAGCAGCCCAAGCCTCAGCGGGGGGGGGTACAATGAGCAGTTCTTC. This sequence encodes CASSPSLSGGGYNEQFF. The V and J genes are TRBV5-1 and TRBJ2-1; 10 bases are shared with TRBD2. The germline V gene encodes CDR1 SGHRS and CDR2 YFSETQ. The CDR3 contains 17 residues. The ends lost 4 bases at V and 4 bases at J; junction bases unmatched: 11.

J is TRBJ2-7 and V is TRBV7-9; tentative D call: TRBD1 (5 bases). Germline CDR1 reads SEHNR; CDR2 reads FQNEAQ (reference sequence). Trimming removed 3 bases at V and 0 bases at J, with 15 bases between. The CDR3 has 16 amino acids. CDR3 DNA: TGTGCCAGCAGCTTCGTTTCAGGGCTGAGCTCCTACGAGCAGTACTTC. This encodes CASSFVSGLSSYEQYF.

The rearrangement uses TRBV2 and TRBJ2-1; no definite D call. CDR3 size: 15 residues. The germline V and J ends were trimmed by 7 bases and 8 bases, with 21 bases remaining between them. Germline CDR1 and CDR2: SNHLY and FYNNEI. CDR3 amino acids: CASKEVNGLIDEQFF. The CDR3, as DNA: TGTGCCAGCAAGGAAGTGAATGGGCTGATTGATGAGCAGTTCTTC.

This chain links TRBV29-1 with TRBJ2-3; a weak D match, TRBD1 (7 bases). The CDR3 extends over 12 amino acids. With 6 bases removed from V and 5 bases from J, the gap between germline ends came to 12 bases. Germline-derived CDR1 and CDR2 are SQVTM and ANQGSEA. Here the CDR3 reads CSVGTAGDTQYF. In nucleotides, the CDR3 is TGCAGCGTCGGGACAGCGGGAGATACGCAGTATTTT.